This record covers a single T cell receptor beta chain. This entry is derived from a study of blood T cell repertoires in COVID-19. Study in general: PBMCs, B-cell-depleted T cells, or T cells were the source of the cDNA or gDNA that made up the material.

Sequenced by immunoSEQ multiplex PCR; TCRdb stores in-frame clones only, minus some. The data show tens of thousands of clones, with around 85% seen just once and roughly 5.3% held by the top ten. The CDR3 has 15 amino acids. Germline V lookup: CDR1 SGHDT, CDR2 YYEEEE. V lost 3 bases to trimming and J lost 6 bases, with 16 bases between them. The chain carries TRBV5-6 and TRBJ1-5, with D perhaps matching TRBD1 (6 bases). Sequences were obtained from peripheral blood. This receptor was obtained from a woman older than 75 with active or convalescent COVID-19. CDR3 sequence: CASSSNMGAAQPQHF. DNA for the CDR3: TGTGCCAGCAGCTCCAACATGGGGGCGGCTCAGCCCCAGCATTTT.